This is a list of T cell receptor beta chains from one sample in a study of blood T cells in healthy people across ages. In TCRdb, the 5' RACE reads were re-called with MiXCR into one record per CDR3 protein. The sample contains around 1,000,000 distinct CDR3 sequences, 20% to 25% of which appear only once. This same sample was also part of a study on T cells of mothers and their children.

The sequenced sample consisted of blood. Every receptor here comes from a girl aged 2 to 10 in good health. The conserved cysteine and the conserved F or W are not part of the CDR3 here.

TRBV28	ASGTNPSGLGETQY
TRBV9	ASSPKIKEDPRQKELF
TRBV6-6	ASAPGGNYGYT
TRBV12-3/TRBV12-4	ASSLNPSGPSTDTQY
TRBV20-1	SARDSRSTDMQY
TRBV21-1	ASSKTLDNTEAF
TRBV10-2	ASSERLSPLNEQF
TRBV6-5	ASRDNQETQY
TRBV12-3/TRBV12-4	ASTPAPAGAYNEQF
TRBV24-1	ATSDFSGTEAF
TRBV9	ASSVLFNGQGSGYT
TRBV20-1	SARDLSGGLTDTQY
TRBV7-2	ASSGLAGAEQF
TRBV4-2	ASRGAGPLETQY
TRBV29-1	SVDRRDRSNYGYT
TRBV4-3	ASSQEGGSATDTQY
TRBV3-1	ASSLELAGGNGELF
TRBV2	ASIGDGGVSYNEQF
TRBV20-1	SARGTGGLNTEAF
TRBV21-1	ASSRRGASYEQY
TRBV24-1	ATSDPRTDRNPYNEQF
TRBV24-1	ATSESGRGRSNEQF
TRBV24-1	ATSDLQDPGNTIY
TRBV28	ASTPQGGEGETQY
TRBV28	ASSWGGSDNEQF
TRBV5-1	ASRPSQASSYEQY
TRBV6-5	ASKQEYSGNTIY
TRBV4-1	ASSQVSGSTLGEQF
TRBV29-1	SVSRANNEQF
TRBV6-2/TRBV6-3	ASTNTRETQY
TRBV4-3	ASNQVAGARGVTQY
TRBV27	ASSRDQVRDGYT
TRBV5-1	ASSLGGSVADTQY
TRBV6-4	ASSEDTYNEQF
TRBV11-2	ASSLSAGTGRTDTQY
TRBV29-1	SVEDSPNSYEQY
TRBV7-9	ASSGRDFTYEQY
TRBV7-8	ASSLQAGNEQF
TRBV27	ASSFGYEKAHNEQF
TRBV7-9	ASSLAGEAGGYT